This is a list of T cell receptor beta chains from one sample in a study of blood T cells in healthy people across ages. TCRdb passed the 5' RACE reads through MiXCR, listing each CDR3 protein once. The sample lists fewer than 1.5 million distinct CDR3 sequences, about 40% occurring once. The sample comprised blood. These receptors were taken from a woman between 18 and 30 years old in good health. Each CDR3 is given with its conserved first and last residue. D genes are given only for firm matches. Rows may omit the clone size; those that give it use once, few, many or a size class.

15	NA	TRBJ2-7	TRBV20-1	TRBD2	CSATLAGGPRYEQYF	TGCAGTGCGACGTTAGCGGGAGGGCCGAGGTACGAGCAGTACTTC
15	NA	TRBJ1-1	TRBV2	NA	CASRGTPILNTEAFF	TGTGCCAGCAGGGGGACACCTATCTTGAACACTGAAGCTTTCTTT
15	NA	TRBJ1-5	TRBV5-5	NA	CASSQGPFYESAQHF	TGTGCCAGCAGCCAGGGACCGTTTTATGAATCAGCCCAGCATTTT
17	NA	TRBJ2-7	TRBV4-1	NA	CASSQPRTVKIYNEQYF	TGCGCCAGCAGCCAACCCCGGACAGTAAAAATCTACAATGAGCAGTACTTC
13	NA	TRBJ1-5	TRBV20-1	NA	CSAVGGSNQPQHF	TGCAGTGCCGTAGGGGGAAGCAATCAGCCCCAGCATTTT
16	NA	TRBJ1-4	TRBV20-1	NA	CSAREIKGATNEKLFF	TGCAGTGCCAGAGAAATAAAGGGGGCAACTAATGAAAAACTGTTTTTT
16	NA	TRBJ1-2	TRBV27	NA	CASSLSFPAGNYGYTF	TGTGCCAGCAGTTTATCGTTCCCGGCAGGGAACTATGGCTACACCTTC
14	few	TRBJ1-5	TRBV12-3/TRBV12-4	NA	CASSYKPSNQPQHF	TGTGCCAGCAGTTATAAGCCCAGCAATCAGCCCCAGCATTTT
15	few	TRBJ2-7	TRBV20-1	TRBD2	CSARTSGRAFYEQYF	TGCAGTGCAAGGACTAGCGGGAGGGCCTTCTACGAGCAGTACTTC
13	few	TRBJ2-5	TRBV5-1	TRBD2	CASYTSGQETQYF	TGCGCCAGCTACACTAGCGGACAAGAGACCCAGTACTTC
15	NA	TRBJ2-1	TRBV9	TRBD2	CASSGGTSGNDEQFF	TGTGCCAGCAGCGGGGGGACTAGCGGCAACGATGAGCAGTTCTTC